This paragraph covers one T cell receptor beta chain sequence. Its recognized antigen is unknown. Qualities for individual bases were not recorded, and no much larger clone is one base off. The germline V gene supplies CDR1 MDHEN and CDR2 SYDVKM. The CDR3 goes from the cysteine to the phenylalanine over 11 residues. Just CDR3 DNA is preserved here, 33 bases in frame from base 1. Cut back by 4 bases and 10 bases, the V and J ends lie 10 bases apart. TCRbeta CDR3 regions were amplified from genomic DNA by means of the immunoSEQ Assay, a bias-controlled multiplex PCR. The original methods were these. The number of nucleated cells in each sample was estimated from the amplification of reference gene primers within the assay. To quantify the absolute abundance of each unique TCRbeta CDR3 rearrangement, sequence reads were collapsed and filtered. For each sample, productive Simpson clonality was calculated as the square root of Simpson's diversity index over productive rearrangements. This immuneACCESS table, as held by TCRdb, lists in-frame sequences with V and J called but not all clones. Of the missing ones, under half trace to an unresolved V gene in checked studies; the others have no known cause. V, J and clone size reflect that table, while D and trimming were determined from the DNA. The sample data list a few hundred thousand clones, and about 85% of these were observed just once. The ten largest clones capture about 3.6% of the sample.

Whole blood was collected in K2EDTA tubes by collaborating institutions according to the institutions' own protocols. Collaborator samples were shipped for TCRbeta analysis as frozen whole blood, isolated PBMCs, or DNA extracted from either sample type. This sample was included in a study of blood T cell repertoires in COVID-19 (TCRdb year 2020). For context, the study as a whole: Samples covering the acute and convalescent phases of COVID-19 were provided by collaborators in the United States, Italy and Spain. The repertoires were made available in a free public database intended to serve as a resource for research on the immune response to SARS-CoV-2. A de-identified subject ID, COVID-19 status, age in years and sex were almost always included in the sample metadata. The material from the prospective study consisted of cDNA or gDNA derived from T cells, B-cell-depleted T cells, or PBMCs. Deeply sampled blood TCRbeta repertoires from subjects exposed to, actively infected with, or recovered from COVID-19 were included in the dataset. Where HLA class I and class II types were available, the types were taken from metadata supplied by the sample provider, not from assay-based typing. The samples were drawn from two sources: the first 160 participants of the ongoing ImmuneRACE study, and 1,200 or so subjects contributed by 6 global collaborators. Beyond this particular receptor, the publication reports: The quantity of clinical and demographic metadata differed by source and by participant and was supplied without curation.

The TCR comes from a woman under 30 with acute or convalescent COVID-19. This receptor chain uses TRBV28 and TRBJ1-1; tentative D gene TRBD1, with 5 bases matching. The sequenced sample was peripheral blood. The bases read TGTGCCAGCAGTTCTATGGGGGGAGCTTTCTTT. The resulting protein is CASSSMGGAFF. The CDR3, completed at both ends by the reference TRBV28 and TRBJ1-1 genes, gives the full variable domain DVKVTQSSRYLVKRTGEKVFLECVQDMDHENMFWYRQDPGLGLRLIYFSYDVKMKEKGDIPEGYSVSREKKERFSLILESASTNQTSMYLCASSSMGGAFFGQGTRLTVV.